This T cell receptor beta chain was obtained from a study of Ad26.COV2.S vaccination and SARS-CoV-2 variants. For the study at large: By the intramuscular route, Ad26.COV2.S was given once, or twice 56 days apart.

Study-wide findings and caveats: Placebo recipients showed lower spike-specific TCR breadth than vaccinees. Substantial breadth in spike-specific CD8+ and CD4+ T cell responses was reportedly seen after vaccination.

The assay was immunoSEQ multiplex PCR, and TCRdb's table has in-frame clones only and misses some. Among 450,000 to 550,000 clones, roughly 89% were seen once, and the ten largest hold over 2%. Treatment defined: 19 received Ad26.COV2.S at low or high dose, single or two shots; 5 received placebo; per-sample allocation not given. Sample collection was performed on day 63 after the first vaccine or placebo injection. On this clone itself: The target antigen is unknown.

The germline CDR1 and CDR2 sequences are SGHNT and YYREEE (reference sequence). V was clipped by 1 base and J by 5 bases; unmatched bases: 7. The CDR3 spans 16 residues. This receptor was obtained from a person aged 18-65 years who received the Ad26.COV2.S COVID-19 vaccine or a placebo. The source material was peripheral blood, sampled in a trial of Ad26.COV2.S vaccine versus placebo. The V call is TRBV5-4, the J call TRBJ2-3; 10 bases match TRBD2. The CDR3 is CASSLRASGSEDTQYF. The CDR3 nucleotides read TGTGCCAGCAGCTTGCGGGCTAGCGGGAGTGAAGATACGCAGTATTTT.